These 29 T cell receptor beta chains were all obtained from the same sample, sequenced in a study of control samples from healthy donors and cancer patients. Profiled with immunoSEQ multiplex PCR; TCRdb holds only in-frame clones, not every one. Of around 100,000 clones in the sample, about nine tenths were seen once. What was sequenced was blood. These receptors originate from a woman aged 70-85 years in good health.

DNA of the CDR3: TGTGCCAGCAGCCAAGCGGGACTAGCGAGCCAAGAGACCCAGTACTTC. It encodes CASSQAGLASQETQYF. V usage is TRBV3-1 (or the pseudogene TRBV3-2) and J usage is TRBJ2-5; 10 nucleotides align to TRBD2. The CDR3 has 16 residues. Trimming took 1 base from V and 1 from J; bases not matched to a gene: 3. Germline CDR1 and CDR2: LGHDT and YNNKEL (reference sequence).

The chain recombines TRBV12-5 with TRBJ1-5; no firm D call. Trimming shortened V by 3 bases and J by 6 bases, and 9 bases separated the two germline ends. Looked up from germline, CDR1 is LGHNT and CDR2 is FRNRAP. The CDR3 covers 13 residues. The CDR3: CASGLATSQPQHF. The CDR3 DNA reads as TGTGCTAGTGGTTTAGCGACTAGTCAGCCCCAGCATTTT.

The chain joins TRBV6-2 or TRBV6-3 to TRBJ2-7; TRBD2 agrees at 9 bases. V was clipped by 4 bases and J by 0 bases; unmatched bases: 7. This CDR3 contains 16 residues. The V gene's germline CDR1 is MNHEY and CDR2 SVGEGT. The CDR3 DNA is TGTGCCAGCAGTTGGGAGACTAGCGGTATCTCCTACGAGCAGTACTTC. Its translation is CASSWETSGISYEQYF.

The chain is built from TRBV29-1 and TRBJ1-2; 7 bases align to TRBD1. Germline assignment: CDR1 SQVTM and CDR2 ANQGSEA. J lost 5 bases, V lost 5 bases, and 8 bases had no gene match. This CDR3 region has 13 residues. The CDR3 coding sequence is TGCAGCGTTACATCCGGGACAGAGTATGGCTACACCTTC. It is translated as CSVTSGTEYGYTF.

The CDR3 bases are TGCAGCGTTGCCCGGGGAGTAGGGGAAAAACTGTTTTTT. Its translation is CSVARGVGEKLFF. This chain joins TRBV29-1 and TRBJ1-4; D is undetermined. This CDR3 region has 13 residues. V gave up 4 bases and J gave up 8 bases, with 14 bases separating them. In germline, CDR1 is SQVTM, CDR2 ANQGSEA.

The chain combines TRBV6-1 with TRBJ2-3, with D uncertain. Germline CDR1 is MNHNS and CDR2 is SASEGT. This CDR3 has 14 residues. V shed 1 base and J shed 0 bases, with 5 bases lying between them. CDR3 region: CASSEGFSTDTQYF. Here the CDR3 DNA reads TGTGCCAGCAGTGAAGGATTTAGCACAGATACGCAGTATTTT.

The chain joins TRBV7-6 to TRBJ2-2; the match to TRBD2 covers 8 bases. The CDR3 has 17 residues. Losses at the gene ends were 2 bases for V and 0 bases for J; bases not matched to a gene: 5. The germline CDR1 and CDR2 sequences are SGHVS and FNYEAQ. The CDR3 bases are TGTGCCAGCAGCTTAATTCTAGCGGGCCCGAACACCGGGGAGCTGTTTTTT. The encoded protein is CASSLILAGPNTGELFF.

This clone was observed a single time. The chain has TRBV6-5 and TRBJ1-5; D call uncertain. CDR1 MNHEY and CDR2 SVGAGI come from the germline V gene. The CDR3 is made up of 14 amino acids. Trimming removed 6 bases from V and 13 bases from J, with 22 bases in between. CDR3 bases: TGTGCCAGCAGCCCCTCTACGAACAATCTTCATCAGCATTTT. Protein sequence: CASSPSTNNLHQHF.

The chain joins TRBV6-1 to TRBJ2-1; 8 bases map to TRBD2. V dropped 3 bases and J dropped 15; count of bases not matched to a gene: 7. The CDR3 length is 12 residues. CDR1 and CDR2 from the germline V gene are MNHNS and SASEGT. The CDR3, as DNA: TGTGCCAGCAGTGACGGTCTAGCGGGTAGGTTCTTC. It encodes CASSDGLAGRFF.

J is TRBJ2-3 and V is TRBV9; possibly TRBD1 for D (5 bases). Germline assignment: CDR1 SGDLS and CDR2 YYNGEE. Trimming removed 8 bases from V and 0 bases from J, with 10 bases in between. This CDR3 spans 13 amino acids. The CDR3, as DNA: TGTGCCAGTACAGGTGCTAGCACAGATACGCAGTATTTT. Its protein is CASTGASTDTQYF. Looking up the rest from reference TRBV9 and TRBJ2-3 gives the full variable domain: DSGVTQTPKHLITATGQRVTLRCSPRSGDLSVYWYQQSLDQGLQFLIQYYNGEERAKGNILERFSAQQFPDLHSELNLSSLELGDSALYFCASTGASTDTQYFGPGTRLTVL.

This chain's CDR3 is CAISDTTANYGYTF. Here the CDR3 DNA reads TGTGCCATCAGTGATACAACGGCGAACTATGGCTACACCTTC. V and J are TRBV10-3 and TRBJ1-2; D is ambiguous. This CDR3 contains 14 residues. Germline V gene lookup returns CDR1 ENHRY and CDR2 SYGVKD. Trimming pared 3 bases from V and 2 bases from J, leaving 10 bases between.

In DNA, the CDR3 is TGTGCCAGCAGCGTAGATCCGACATCCTACGAGCAGTACTTC. Translation: CASSVDPTSYEQYF. The genes are TRBV9 and TRBJ2-7; D gene unclear. The CDR3 length is 14 residues. Germline CDR1 SGDLS, CDR2 YYNGEE. Trimming removed 0 bases from V and 1 base from J, with 8 bases in between.

The chain carries TRBV27 and TRBJ2-7; tentative D call: TRBD1 (6 bases). With 7 bases removed from V and 5 bases from J, the gap between germline ends came to 18 bases. This CDR3 comprises 14 residues. Looked up from germline, CDR1 is MNHEY and CDR2 is SMNVEV (reference sequence). CDR3 in DNA: TGTGCCAGCATAGGTTCAGGGGTGATGAACGAGCAGTACTTC. Protein: CASIGSGVMNEQYF.

This sequence joins TRBV5-1 and TRBJ2-3; possibly TRBD1 or TRBD2 for D (5 bases each). This CDR3 is 15 amino acids long. Trimming shortened V by 0 bases and J by 0 bases, and 8 bases separated the two germline ends. Germline CDR1 is SGHRS and CDR2 is YFSETQ. The CDR3 loop reads CASSLDRTSTDTQYF. The DNA for the CDR3 is TGCGCCAGCAGCTTGGACAGGACTAGCACAGATACGCAGTATTTT.

The chain uses TRBV7-3 and TRBJ1-1; D might be TRBD1 (5 bases). V lost 4 bases and J lost 7, with 16 bases in between. This CDR3 is built from 14 residues. The germline gives CDR1 SGHTA, CDR2 FQGTGA. The CDR3 reads CASSSGLPGDEAFF. The DNA of the CDR3 is TGTGCCAGCAGCTCCGGGCTCCCGGGGGATGAAGCTTTCTTT. The full variable domain, rest sourced from reference TRBV7-3 and TRBJ1-1, is GAGVSQTPSNKVTEKGKYVELRCDPISGHTALYWYRQSLGQGPEFLIYFQGTGAADDSGLPNDRFFAVRPEGSVSTLKIQRTERGDSAVYLCASSSGLPGDEAFFGQGTRLTVV.

V and J are TRBV6-5 and TRBJ1-1; D perhaps matches TRBD1 (5 bases). V was cut by 6 bases and J by 3 bases, with 11 bases left in between. Germline CDR1 and CDR2: MNHEY and SVGAGI. The CDR3 runs to 13 residues. CDR3 in amino acids: CASSPQGDTEAFF. DNA for the CDR3: TGTGCCAGCAGCCCCCAAGGGGACACTGAAGCTTTCTTT.

The chain recombines TRBV6-5 with TRBJ2-2; a weak D match, TRBD2 (6 bases). The V end lost 6 bases, the J end lost 7 bases, and 12 bases lay between the germline ends. The CDR3 length is 13 residues. CDR1 MNHEY and CDR2 SVGAGI come from the germline V gene. The CDR3 reads CASRTRGLGELFF. Here the CDR3 DNA reads TGTGCCAGCAGGACTAGGGGTCTCGGGGAGCTGTTTTTT.

The rearrangement links TRBV19 to TRBJ2-3, with D possibly TRBD2 on 6 matching bases. The ends were cut back, 2 bases at V and 4 bases at J, with 13 bases in the middle. The germline CDR1 and CDR2 sequences are LNHDA and SQIVND (reference sequence). The CDR3 consists of 15 residues. For the CDR3, the DNA is TGTGCCAGTAGTATACGGGCGGCGGGACCAGATACGCAGTATTTT. Its translation is CASSIRAAGPDTQYF.

The V and J genes are TRBV4-1 and TRBJ1-6; D is possibly TRBD1 (6 bases). This CDR3 region has 16 residues. CDR1 and CDR2 from the germline V gene are MGHRA and YSYEKL. Trimming shortened V by 0 bases and J by 7 bases, and 13 bases separated the two germline ends. CDR3 protein: CASSQDVRTDNSPLHF. In nucleotides, the CDR3 is TGCGCCAGCAGCCAAGATGTAAGGACAGACAATTCACCCCTCCACTTT.

The rearrangement links TRBV6-2 or TRBV6-3 to TRBJ1-5; D is ambiguous. CDR3 length equals 12 residues. Deletions cut 0 bases from V and 9 bases from J, with 6 bases between. Germline CDR1 reads MNHEY; CDR2 reads SVGEGT. CDR3 in amino acids: CASSYSTGPQHF. In DNA, the CDR3 is TGTGCCAGCAGTTACTCGACTGGGCCCCAGCATTTT.

This rearrangement joins TRBV7-8 to TRBJ1-2; D gene ambiguous. CDR1 and CDR2 (germline): SGHVS, FQNEAQ. This CDR3 spans 14 amino acids. With 2 bases removed from V and 0 bases from J, the gap between germline ends came to 7 bases. The CDR3 DNA reads TGTGCCAGCAGCTTATCTACCACTAACTATGGCTACACCTTC. This codes for CASSLSTTNYGYTF.

The gene calls are TRBV3-1 (or the pseudogene TRBV3-2) and TRBJ1-2; no firm D call. The CDR3 length is 16 residues. V dropped 2 bases and J dropped 4 bases, with 17 bases sitting between them. Germline V lookup: CDR1 LGHDT, CDR2 YNNKEL (reference sequence). The CDR3 DNA reads TGTGCCAGCAGCCAAAGCGATACTCCTTACGCCTATGGCTACACCTTC. Protein product: CASSQSDTPYAYGYTF.

This clone was seen just once. The V gene is TRBV7-6, the J gene TRBJ2-5, with TRBD1 identical over 9 bases. The CDR3 covers 16 residues. With 1 base clipped from V and 1 base from J, the junction kept 4 bases outside the gene matches. Germline V CDR1 and CDR2: SGHVS, FNYEAQ. The CDR3 DNA reads TGTGCCAGCAGCTTAGGGGGACAGGGAGGCCAAGAGACCCAGTACTTC. This encodes CASSLGGQGGQETQYF. The complete variable domain, with remaining parts taken from reference TRBV7-6 and TRBJ2-5, reads GAGVSQSPRYKVTKRGQDVALRCDPISGHVSLYWYRQALGQGPEFLTYFNYEAQQDKSGLPNDRFSAERPEGSISTLTIQRTEQRDSAMYRCASSLGGQGGQETQYFGPGTRLLVL.

The chain recombines TRBV6-1 with TRBJ2-7; 11 positions agree with TRBD1. CDR3 size: 17 residues. CDR1 MNHNS and CDR2 SASEGT come from the germline V gene. Trimming at V came to 1 base and at J to 2 bases, leaving 7 bases not matched to a gene. The CDR3 nucleotides are TGTGCCAGCAGTGAAGTGGGGGCGGGACAGGGGGCCTACGAGCAGTACTTC. As protein: CASSEVGAGQGAYEQYF.

This chain connects TRBV3-1 (or the pseudogene TRBV3-2) to TRBJ2-3; maybe TRBD2 (6 bases). CDR3 size: 19 residues. Germline assignment: CDR1 LGHDT and CDR2 YNNKEL (reference sequence). V shed 0 bases and J shed 3 bases, with 22 bases lying between them. The DNA for the CDR3 is TGTGCCAGCAGCCAAGATTTAGTCTTTACGGGACTCCGAACAGATACGCAGTATTTT. It is translated as CASSQDLVFTGLRTDTQYF.

J is TRBJ1-4 and V is TRBV15; tentatively, D is TRBD1 (6 bases). The germline CDR1 and CDR2 sequences are LNHNV and YYDKDF (reference sequence). V was clipped by 2 bases and J by 3 bases, with 19 bases between them. This CDR3 has 18 amino acids. CDR3 residues: CATSRSGGLQGSNEKLFF. CDR3 bases: TGTGCCACCAGCAGATCGGGGGGCCTACAGGGTTCTAATGAAAAACTGTTTTTT.

The gene calls are TRBV7-2 and TRBJ2-3; the match to TRBD2 covers 13 bases. CDR3 length: 17 residues. Germline CDR1 reads SGHTA; CDR2 reads FQGNSA. Losses at the gene ends were 0 bases for V and 3 bases for J; bases not matched to a gene: 3. The CDR3 bases are TGTGCCAGCAGCTTAGCGGGGACTAGCGGGACAACAGATACGCAGTATTTT. It yields the protein CASSLAGTSGTTDTQYF.

The rearrangement joins TRBV5-1 to TRBJ1-4; weak D call: TRBD1 (6 bases). CDR3 size: 13 residues. Germline CDR1 and CDR2: SGHRS and YFSETQ. V was trimmed by 3 bases and J by 5 bases, leaving 8 bases between them. Written as DNA, the CDR3 is TGCGCCAGCAGCTCGGGACAAAATGAAAAACTGTTTTTT. It is translated as CASSSGQNEKLFF.

V and J are TRBV7-2 and TRBJ2-2; maybe TRBD1 (6 bases). The V end was cut by 4 bases, the J end by 5 bases, with 11 bases between. This CDR3 region has 14 residues. Germline CDR1 and CDR2: SGHTA and FQGNSA. This CDR3 reads CASSSLRGTGELFF. The CDR3 DNA is TGTGCCAGCAGCTCCCTCAGGGGAACCGGGGAGCTGTTTTTT.